This T cell receptor (beta chain) was recorded in a study of monozygotic twins with inflammatory bowel disease (dated by TCRdb to between 2018 and 2021). Concerning the study at large: A total of about 28 monozygotic twin pairs were included in the full study, comprising nine German pairs (four IBD-concordant, five IBD-discordant) and 19 IBD-discordant Danish pairs. Each individual had, on average, about 151 000 unique TCRalpha sequences and 181 000 unique TCRbeta sequences available for analysis. The search for disease-associated traits relied mainly on comparing, within discordant pairs, IBD patients with their genetically identical healthy co-twins. General conclusions and limits of the study: Compared with healthy twins, IBD patients had fewer clonotypes in common with other individuals, a difference most pronounced in patients showing signs of disease activity. The results gave no support for a single strong signal or clonotype linked to IBD. Differing immunosuppressive treatments among patients may have added background noise and inter-individual variability to the repertoires. Repertoire similarity did not differ between concordant and discordant twins, possibly due to limited statistical power. IBD patients had lower TCRbeta repertoire diversity, measured by the inverse Simpson index, than their healthy co-twins. The analysis was unable to tell apart different T cell subtypes.

Library preparation was by 5' RACE. For each TCR library, approximately 3,700 ng of total RNA was used. For each sample, cDNA synthesis with SMARTScribe reverse transcriptase was split into eight separate reactions. During cDNA synthesis, template switching was used to introduce unique molecular identifiers that contained a 6-nucleotide sample barcode. Two nested PCRs of roughly 16 and 10 cycles amplified the TCRalpha and TCRbeta cDNA, and bead purification followed each PCR. Before amplification, cDNA was treated with uracil DNA-glycosylase and purified using the QIAquick PCR purification kit. The second PCR added Illumina TruSeq-compatible adapters along with sample-specific barcodes. Library quality and concentration were checked on TapeStation and Qubit, and libraries were pooled at roughly 5.1 ng each. The pooled libraries were sequenced with 2 x 100 bp reads and custom sequencing primers on an Illumina HiSeq2500 single-index Rapid Run. From the authors' description of their analysis: MiGEC version 1.2.6 was used for UMI-based consensus assembly to correct PCR and sequencing errors. MiXCR version 2.1.1 was used to carry out V(D)J alignment, clonotype assembly and CDR3 extraction. Gene usage, clonotype sharing and MAIT/NKT TCR abundance were normalised by analysing the top 1000, 10 000 and 20 000 clonotypes per sample. Diversity was computed as the inverse Simpson index with the vegan R package after downsampling to 27 000 UMIs. Paired Mann-Whitney U tests on discordant twin pairs were used, with Benjamini-Hochberg multiple-testing correction. TCRdb reprocessed the reads into one record per CDR3 protein sequence, lacking DNA. For this entry, the V and J calls and clone size follow TCRdb and not the study's own pipeline. Per the sample table, the count is hundreds of thousands of distinct CDR3 sequences. The top ten clones comprise roughly 2.3% of the sample.

CDR1 and CDR2 (ENHRY, SYGVKD) derive from the germline V gene. From the cysteine through the phenylalanine, the CDR3 covers 15 amino acids. Nucleotide data are not available. Comment on this clonotype: Its antigen is not yet known.

From each donor, an approximately 2.5 ml peripheral blood sample was drawn into PAXgene tubes and stored at -80 degrees C. Total RNA was isolated from whole blood with the PAXgene blood miRNA kit on an automated QIAcube, without T cell sorting. Peripheral blood from monozygotic twin pairs, either concordant or discordant for inflammatory bowel disease, underwent deep TCRalpha and TCRbeta repertoire profiling that used unique molecular barcoding. For every twin pair, smoking habits were documented, and each individual was categorised as a current, former or never smoker. The chain employs TRBV10-3 and TRBJ2-7; as DNA is missing, the TRBD1 call by TCRdb cannot be tested. This sequence originates from a human donor with ulcerative colitis or Crohn's disease, or a healthy co-twin of an affected twin (not recorded which). The specimen was blood. CDR3 loop: CAISERAGASYEQYF.